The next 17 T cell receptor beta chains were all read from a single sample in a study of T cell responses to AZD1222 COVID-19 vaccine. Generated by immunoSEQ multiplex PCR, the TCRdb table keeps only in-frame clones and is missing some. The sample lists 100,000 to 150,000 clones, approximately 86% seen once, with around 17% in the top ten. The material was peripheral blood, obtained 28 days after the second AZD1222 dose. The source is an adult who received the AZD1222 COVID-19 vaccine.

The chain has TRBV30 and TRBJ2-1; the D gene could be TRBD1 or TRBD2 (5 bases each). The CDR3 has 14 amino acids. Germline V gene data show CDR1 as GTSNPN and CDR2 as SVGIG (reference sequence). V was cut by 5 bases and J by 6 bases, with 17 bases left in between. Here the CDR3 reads CAWRWGSGSNEQFF. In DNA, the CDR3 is TGTGCCTGGCGCTGGGGGAGCGGAAGCAATGAGCAGTTCTTC.

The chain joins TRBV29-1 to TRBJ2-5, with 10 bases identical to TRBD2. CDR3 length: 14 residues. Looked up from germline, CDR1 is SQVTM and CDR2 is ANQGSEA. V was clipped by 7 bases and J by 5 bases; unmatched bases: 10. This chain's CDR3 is CSAAPAGGRETQYF. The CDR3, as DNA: TGCAGCGCCGCCCCAGCGGGGGGGCGGGAGACCCAGTACTTC.

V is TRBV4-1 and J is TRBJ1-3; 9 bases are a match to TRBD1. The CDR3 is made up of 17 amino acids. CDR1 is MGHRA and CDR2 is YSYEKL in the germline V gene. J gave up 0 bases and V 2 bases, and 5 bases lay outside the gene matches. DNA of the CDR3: TGCGCCAGCAGCCAAACGGGACAGGGAAGCTCTGGAAACACCATATATTTT. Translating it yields CASSQTGQGSSGNTIYF.

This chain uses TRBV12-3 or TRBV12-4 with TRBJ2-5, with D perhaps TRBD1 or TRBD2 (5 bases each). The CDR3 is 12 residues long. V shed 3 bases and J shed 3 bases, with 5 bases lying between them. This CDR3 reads CASSLGEETQYF. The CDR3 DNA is TGTGCCAGCAGTTTGGGGGAAGAGACCCAGTACTTC.

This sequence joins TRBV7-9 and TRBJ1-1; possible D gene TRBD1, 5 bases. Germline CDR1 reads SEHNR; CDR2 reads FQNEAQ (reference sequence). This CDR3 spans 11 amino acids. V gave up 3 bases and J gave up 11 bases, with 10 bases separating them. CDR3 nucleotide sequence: TGTGCCAGCAGCTTGGGACTTGTTGCTTTCTTT. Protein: CASSLGLVAFF. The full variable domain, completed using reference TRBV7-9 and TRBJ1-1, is DTGVSQNPRHKITKRGQNVTFRCDPISEHNRLYWYRQTLGQGPEFLTYFQNEAQLEKSRLLSDRFSAERPKGSFSTLEIQRTEQGDSAMYLCASSLGLVAFFGQGTRLTVV.

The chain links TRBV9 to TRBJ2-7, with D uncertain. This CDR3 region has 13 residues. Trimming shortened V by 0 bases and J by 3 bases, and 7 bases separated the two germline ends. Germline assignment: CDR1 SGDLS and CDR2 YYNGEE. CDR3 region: CASSVGSDYEQYF. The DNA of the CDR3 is TGTGCCAGCAGCGTAGGATCAGACTACGAGCAGTACTTC. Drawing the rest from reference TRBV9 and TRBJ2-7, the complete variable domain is DSGVTQTPKHLITATGQRVTLRCSPRSGDLSVYWYQQSLDQGLQFLIQYYNGEERAKGNILERFSAQQFPDLHSELNLSSLELGDSALYFCASSVGSDYEQYFGPGTRLTVT.

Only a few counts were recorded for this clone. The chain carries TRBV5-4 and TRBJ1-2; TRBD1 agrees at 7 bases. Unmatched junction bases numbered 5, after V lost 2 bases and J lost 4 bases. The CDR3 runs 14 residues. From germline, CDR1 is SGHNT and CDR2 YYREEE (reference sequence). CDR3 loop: CASSFSQGGYGYTF. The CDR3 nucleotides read TGTGCCAGCAGCTTCAGCCAGGGGGGCTATGGCTACACCTTC.

The CDR3 nucleotides are TGTGCCAGCAGCTTGGGCCGACAGGGGGCTTTTCAGCCCCAGCATTTT. Its translation: CASSLGRQGAFQPQHF. The rearrangement links TRBV7-2 to TRBJ1-5; 10 nucleotides line up with TRBD1. CDR1 is SGHTA and CDR2 is FQGNSA in the germline V gene. CDR3 size: 16 residues. Trimming took 3 bases from V and 6 from J; bases not matched to a gene: 8.

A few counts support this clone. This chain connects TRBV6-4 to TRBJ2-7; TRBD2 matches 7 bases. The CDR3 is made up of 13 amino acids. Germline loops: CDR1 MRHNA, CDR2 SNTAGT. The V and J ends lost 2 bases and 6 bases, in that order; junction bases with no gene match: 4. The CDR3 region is CASSDGERGEQYF. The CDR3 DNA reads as TGTGCCAGCAGTGACGGTGAGCGGGGCGAGCAGTACTTC.

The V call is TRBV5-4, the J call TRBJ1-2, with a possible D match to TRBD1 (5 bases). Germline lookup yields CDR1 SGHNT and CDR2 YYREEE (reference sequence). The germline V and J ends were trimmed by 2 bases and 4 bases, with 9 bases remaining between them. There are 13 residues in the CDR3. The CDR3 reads CASSFGGGYGYTF. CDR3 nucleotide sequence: TGTGCCAGCAGCTTTGGGGGAGGCTATGGCTACACCTTC. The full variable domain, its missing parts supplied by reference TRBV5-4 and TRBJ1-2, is ETGVTQSPTHLIKTRGQQVTLRCSSQSGHNTVSWYQQALGQGPQFIFQYYREEENGRGNFPPRFSGLQFPNYSSELNVNALELDDSALYLCASSFGGGYGYTFGSGTRLTVV.

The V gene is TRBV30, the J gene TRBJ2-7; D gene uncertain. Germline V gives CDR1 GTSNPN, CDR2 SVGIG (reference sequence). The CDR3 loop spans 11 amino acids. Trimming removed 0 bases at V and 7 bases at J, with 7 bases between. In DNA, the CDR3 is TGTGCCTGGAGTGTACAGTTGGAGCAGTACTTC. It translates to CAWSVQLEQYF. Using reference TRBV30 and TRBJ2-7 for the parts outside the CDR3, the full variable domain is SQTIHQWPATLVQPVGSPLSLECTVEGTSNPNLYWYRQAAGRGLQLLFYSVGIGQISSEVPQNLSASRPQDRQFILSSKKLLLSDSGFYLCAWSVQLEQYFGPGTRLTVT.

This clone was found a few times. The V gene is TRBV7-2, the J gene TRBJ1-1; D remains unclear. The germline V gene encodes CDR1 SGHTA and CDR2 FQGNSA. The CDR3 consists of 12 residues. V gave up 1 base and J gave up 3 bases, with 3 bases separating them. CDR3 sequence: CASSLVYTEAFF. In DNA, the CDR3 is TGTGCCAGCAGCTTAGTTTACACTGAAGCTTTCTTT.

CDR3 in DNA: TGTGCCAGCAGCCATAGCGGGGGGCCTGCCAATGAGCAGTTCTTC. It translates to CASSHSGGPANEQFF. J is TRBJ2-1 and V is TRBV6-5; 10 bases are a match to TRBD2. The V gene's germline CDR1 is MNHEY and CDR2 SVGAGI. Unmatched junction bases numbered 8, after V lost 6 bases and J lost 6 bases. The CDR3 has 15 residues.

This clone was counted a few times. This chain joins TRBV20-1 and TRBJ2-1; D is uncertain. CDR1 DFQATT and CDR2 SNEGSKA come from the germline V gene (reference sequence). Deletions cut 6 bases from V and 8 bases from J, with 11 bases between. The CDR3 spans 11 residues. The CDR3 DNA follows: TGCAGTGCCTCAGCTGAGGATGAGCAGTTCTTC. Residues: CSASAEDEQFF.

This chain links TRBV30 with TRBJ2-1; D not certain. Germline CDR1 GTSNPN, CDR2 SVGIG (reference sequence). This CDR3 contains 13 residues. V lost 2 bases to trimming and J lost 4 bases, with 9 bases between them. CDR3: CAWSQIRYNEQFF. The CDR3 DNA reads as TGTGCCTGGAGTCAGATCCGTTACAATGAGCAGTTCTTC.

CDR3 region: CASSSFSSYEQYF. Here the CDR3 DNA reads TGTGCCAGCAGTTCCTTTAGCTCCTACGAGCAGTACTTC. The J gene is TRBJ2-7, the V gene TRBV27; no firm D call. This CDR3 spans 13 amino acids. Trimming pared 4 bases from V and 0 bases from J, leaving 7 bases between. CDR1 is MNHEY and CDR2 is SMNVEV in the germline V gene (reference sequence).

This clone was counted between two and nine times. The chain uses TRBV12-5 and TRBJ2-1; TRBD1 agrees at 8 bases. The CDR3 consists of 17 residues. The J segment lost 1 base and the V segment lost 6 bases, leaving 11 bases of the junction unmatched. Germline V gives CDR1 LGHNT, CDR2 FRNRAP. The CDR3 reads CASGIRVGTGSYNEQFF. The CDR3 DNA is TGTGCTAGTGGCATACGGGTCGGGACAGGATCCTACAATGAGCAGTTCTTC.